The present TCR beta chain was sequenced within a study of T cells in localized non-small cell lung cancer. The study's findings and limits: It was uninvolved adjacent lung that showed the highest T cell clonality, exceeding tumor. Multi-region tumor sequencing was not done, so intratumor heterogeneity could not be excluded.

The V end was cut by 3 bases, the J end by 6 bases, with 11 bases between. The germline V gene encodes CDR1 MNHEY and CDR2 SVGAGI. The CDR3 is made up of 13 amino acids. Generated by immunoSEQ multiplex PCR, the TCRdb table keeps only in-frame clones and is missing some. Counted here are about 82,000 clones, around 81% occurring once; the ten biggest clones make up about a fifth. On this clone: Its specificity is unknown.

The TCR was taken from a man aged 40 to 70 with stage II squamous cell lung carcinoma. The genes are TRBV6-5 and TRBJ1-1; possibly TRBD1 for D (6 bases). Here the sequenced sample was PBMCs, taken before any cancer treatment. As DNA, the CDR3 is TGTGCCAGCAGTTATCTACAGGGTTCTGAAGCTTTCTTT. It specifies CASSYLQGSEAFF.